The 7 T cell receptor beta chains reported below all come from one sample, sequenced in a study of cytomegalovirus exposure and HLA in healthy donors. Vbeta (60) and Jbeta (13) primers were used in the PCR. Some clones are missing from TCRdb's copy, which holds only in-frame ones; the method was immunoSEQ multiplex PCR. Among roughly 97,000 clones, over 9.5% were seen once, and the ten largest hold 5.5% to 7.5%. The source material was PBMCs. Source of these receptors: a man aged 35 to 55 in good health and CMV-seropositive.

The CDR3 sequence is CASSYSWRQGGYGYTF. CDR3 bases: TGTGCCAGCAGTTACTCGTGGAGGCAGGGAGGCTATGGCTACACCTTC. The chain joins TRBV6-5 to TRBJ1-2, with a weak D call TRBD1 (5 bases). The CDR3 extends over 16 amino acids. Looked up from germline, CDR1 is MNHEY and CDR2 is SVGAGI. With 0 bases removed from V and 4 bases from J, the gap between germline ends came to 15 bases.

This clone turned up a few times. CDR3 in amino acids: CASGLKEGQGNEQFF. In DNA, the CDR3 is TGCGCCAGCGGATTAAAAGAGGGACAGGGGAATGAGCAGTTCTTC. This chain joins TRBV5-1 and TRBJ2-1; 10 bases are a match to TRBD1. The CDR3 has 15 amino acids. The V gene's germline CDR1 is SGHRS and CDR2 YFSETQ. The junction had 11 bases not matched to a gene; V was cut back by 7 bases and J by 7 bases.

The table lists this clone with a few counts. The genes are TRBV28 and TRBJ1-4; D not resolved. Germline CDR1 and CDR2: MDHEN and SYDVKM. Trimming pared 4 bases from V and 0 bases from J, leaving 6 bases between. The CDR3 length is 14 residues. CDR3: CASSSYATNEKLFF. The DNA of the CDR3 is TGTGCCAGCAGTTCGTATGCAACTAATGAAAAACTGTTTTTT.

The chain combines TRBV7-8 with TRBJ1-5; D not certain. Trimming cost V 4 bases and J 5 bases, with 12 bases left between them. The germline V gene encodes CDR1 SGHVS and CDR2 FQNEAQ. This CDR3 region has 14 residues. This CDR3 reads CASSSHPEYQPQHF. DNA of the CDR3: TGTGCCAGCAGCTCACACCCAGAATATCAGCCCCAGCATTTT.

This clone was observed a few times. The chain recombines TRBV5-1 with TRBJ1-5, with TRBD1 identical over 7 bases. This CDR3 contains 15 residues. With 0 bases clipped from V and 3 bases from J, the junction kept 3 bases outside the gene matches. Germline-derived CDR1 and CDR2 are SGHRS and YFSETQ. The CDR3 region is CASSLAGQNNQPQHF. As DNA, the CDR3 is TGCGCCAGCAGCTTGGCGGGACAGAACAATCAGCCCCAGCATTTT. Drawing the rest from reference TRBV5-1 and TRBJ1-5, the complete variable domain is KAGVTQTPRYLIKTRGQQVTLSCSPISGHRSVSWYQQTPGQGLQFLFEYFSETQRNKGNFPGRFSGRQFSNSRSEMNVSTLELGDSALYLCASSLAGQNNQPQHFGDGTRLSIL.

Concerning this clone itself: One end of the junction is discordant with germline, which a read error may explain. V usage is TRBV11-2 and J usage is TRBJ2-7; D not resolved. Germline CDR1 and CDR2: SGHAT and FQNNGV. The CDR3 spans 13 residues. The CDR3 DNA sequence: TGTGCCAGCAGCTTAGTCCCAGCCGAGGAGCCGTACTTC. It translates to CASSLVPAEEPYF.

This clone was found a few times. The rearrangement links TRBV5-1 to TRBJ2-1, with 10 nucleotides matching TRBD1. With 2 bases clipped from V and 6 bases from J, the junction kept 5 bases outside the gene matches. The CDR3 is 15 residues long. CDR1 SGHRS and CDR2 YFSETQ come from the germline V gene. The CDR3: CASSFGTGVINEQFF. CDR3 DNA sequence: TGCGCCAGCAGCTTCGGGACAGGGGTAATCAATGAGCAGTTCTTC.